The 3 T cell receptor beta chains listed next were all sequenced from one sample in a study of blood T cell repertoires in COVID-19. Using immunoSEQ multiplex PCR, the repertoire was profiled, and TCRdb retains in-frame clones only, with some absent. This table has approximately 170,000 clones, 70% to 90% appearing once. The sample consisted of peripheral blood. The receptors derive from a woman older than 75 with COVID-19, enrolled during active disease.

V usage is TRBV9 and J usage is TRBJ2-5, with TRBD2 matching over 8 bases. The length of the CDR3 is 16 residues. CDR1 and CDR2 (germline): SGDLS, YYNGEE. J gave up 2 bases and V 0 bases, and 6 bases lay outside the gene matches. The CDR3: CASSVGAGGGQETQYF. CDR3 DNA: TGTGCCAGCAGCGTAGGGGCGGGAGGAGGACAAGAGACCCAGTACTTC.

This clone occurred once. The chain combines TRBV15 with TRBJ2-2; no definite D call. The CDR3 runs to 14 residues. The V end lost 0 bases, the J end lost 6 bases, and 8 bases lay between the germline ends. The V gene's germline CDR1 is LNHNV and CDR2 YYDKDF (reference sequence). The CDR3 DNA reads TGTGCCACCAGCAGAGACTATTCGTCCGGGGAGCTGTTTTTT. Translated: CATSRDYSSGELFF.

The CDR3 DNA reads as TGTGCCACCAGCAGAGATCTGGGACAGCTTGAAGCTTTCTTT. This translates into CATSRDLGQLEAFF. This chain joins TRBV15 and TRBJ1-1; TRBD1 aligns across 7 bases. Trimming took 0 bases from V and 7 from J; bases not matched to a gene: 5. In germline, CDR1 is LNHNV, CDR2 YYDKDF (reference sequence). The CDR3 is 14 amino acids.